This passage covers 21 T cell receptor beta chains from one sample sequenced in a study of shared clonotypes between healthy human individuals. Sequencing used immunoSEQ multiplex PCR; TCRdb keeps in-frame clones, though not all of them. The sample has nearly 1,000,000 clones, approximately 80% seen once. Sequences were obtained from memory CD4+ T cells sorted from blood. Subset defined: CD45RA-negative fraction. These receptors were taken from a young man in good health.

The CDR3 sequence is CASSGRTSGARYEQYF. DNA of the CDR3: TGCGCCAGCAGCGGACGGACTAGCGGGGCTAGATACGAGCAGTACTTC. This chain connects TRBV5-1 to TRBJ2-7; 12 bases are shared with TRBD2. Germline V gene sequence: CDR1 SGHRS, CDR2 YFSETQ. CDR3 length: 16 residues. J gave up 4 bases and V 4 bases, and 9 bases lay outside the gene matches.

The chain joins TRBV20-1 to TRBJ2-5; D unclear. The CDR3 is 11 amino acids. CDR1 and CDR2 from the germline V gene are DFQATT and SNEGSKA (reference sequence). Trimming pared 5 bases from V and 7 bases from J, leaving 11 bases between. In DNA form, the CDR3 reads TGCAGTGCTCCCATATACCCGACCCAGTACTTC. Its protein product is CSAPIYPTQYF.

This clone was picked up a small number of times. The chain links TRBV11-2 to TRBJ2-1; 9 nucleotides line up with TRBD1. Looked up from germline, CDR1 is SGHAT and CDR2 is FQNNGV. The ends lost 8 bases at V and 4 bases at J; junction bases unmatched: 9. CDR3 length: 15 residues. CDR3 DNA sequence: TGTGCCAGCCAGACGGGGACAGGGTTGTACAATGAGCAGTTCTTC. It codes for CASQTGTGLYNEQFF.

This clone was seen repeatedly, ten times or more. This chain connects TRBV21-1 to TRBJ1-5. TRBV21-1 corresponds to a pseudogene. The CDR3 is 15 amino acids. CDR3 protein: CASGPAGGGDQPQHF. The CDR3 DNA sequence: TGTGCCAGCGGTCCCGCCGGGGGGGGCGATCAGCCCCAGCATTTT.

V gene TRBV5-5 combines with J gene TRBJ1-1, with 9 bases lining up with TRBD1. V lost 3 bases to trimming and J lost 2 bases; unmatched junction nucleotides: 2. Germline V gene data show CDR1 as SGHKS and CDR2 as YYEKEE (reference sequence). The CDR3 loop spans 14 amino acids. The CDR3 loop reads CASSWGQGNTEAFF. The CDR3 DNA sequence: TGTGCCAGCAGCTGGGGACAGGGAAACACTGAAGCTTTCTTT.

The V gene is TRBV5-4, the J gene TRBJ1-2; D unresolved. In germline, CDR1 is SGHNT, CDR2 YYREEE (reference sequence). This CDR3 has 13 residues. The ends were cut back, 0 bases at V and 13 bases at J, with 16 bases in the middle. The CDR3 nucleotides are TGTGCCAGCAGCTTGGAGGGTTCGGCTCCAGGCACCTTC. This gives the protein CASSLEGSAPGTF. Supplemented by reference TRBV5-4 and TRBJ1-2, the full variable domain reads ETGVTQSPTHLIKTRGQQVTLRCSSQSGHNTVSWYQQALGQGPQFIFQYYREEENGRGNFPPRFSGLQFPNYSSELNVNALELDDSALYLCASSLEGSAPGTFGSGTRLTVV.

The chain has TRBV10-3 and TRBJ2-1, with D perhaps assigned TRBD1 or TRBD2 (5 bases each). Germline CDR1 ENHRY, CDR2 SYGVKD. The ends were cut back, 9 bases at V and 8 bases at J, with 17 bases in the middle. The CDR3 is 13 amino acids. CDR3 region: CAIAGSQVDEQFF. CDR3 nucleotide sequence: TGTGCCATTGCGGGTTCACAGGTCGATGAGCAGTTCTTC.

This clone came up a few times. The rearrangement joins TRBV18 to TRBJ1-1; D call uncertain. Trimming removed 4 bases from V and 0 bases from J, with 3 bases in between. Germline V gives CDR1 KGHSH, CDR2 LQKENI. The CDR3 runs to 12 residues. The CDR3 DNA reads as TGTGCCAGCTCACAAGTGAACACTGAAGCTTTCTTT. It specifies CASSQVNTEAFF.

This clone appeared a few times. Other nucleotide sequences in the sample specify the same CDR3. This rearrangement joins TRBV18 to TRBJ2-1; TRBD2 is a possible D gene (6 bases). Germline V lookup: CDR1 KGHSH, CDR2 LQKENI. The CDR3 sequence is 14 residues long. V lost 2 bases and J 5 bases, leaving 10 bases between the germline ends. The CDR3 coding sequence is TGTGCCAGCTCACCAGGTAGCGGAAACAATGAGCAGTTCTTC. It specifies CASSPGSGNNEQFF. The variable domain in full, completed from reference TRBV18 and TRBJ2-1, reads NAGVMQNPRHLVRRRGQEARLRCSPMKGHSHVYWYRQLPEEGLKFMVYLQKENIIDESGMPKERFSAEFPKEGPSILRIQQVVRGDSAAYFCASSPGSGNNEQFFGPGTRLTVL.

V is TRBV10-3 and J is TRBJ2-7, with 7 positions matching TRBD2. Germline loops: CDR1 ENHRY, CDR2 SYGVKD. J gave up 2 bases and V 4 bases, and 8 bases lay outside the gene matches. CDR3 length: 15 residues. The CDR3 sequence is CAISGGGSMAYEQYF. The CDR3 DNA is TGTGCCATCAGTGGGGGCGGGAGTATGGCCTACGAGCAGTACTTC.

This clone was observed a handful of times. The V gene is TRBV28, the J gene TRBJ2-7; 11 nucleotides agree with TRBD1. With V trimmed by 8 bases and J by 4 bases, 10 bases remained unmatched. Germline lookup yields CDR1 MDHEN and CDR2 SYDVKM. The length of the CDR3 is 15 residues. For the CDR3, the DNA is TGTGCCAGCCGCGGACAGGGGGCTGGATCGTACGAGCAGTACTTC. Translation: CASRGQGAGSYEQYF.

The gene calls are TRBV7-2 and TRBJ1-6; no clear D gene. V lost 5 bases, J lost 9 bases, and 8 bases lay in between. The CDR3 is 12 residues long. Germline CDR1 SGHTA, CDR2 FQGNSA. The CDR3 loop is CASSAVLSPLHF. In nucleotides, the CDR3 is TGTGCCAGCAGCGCAGTCCTTTCACCCCTCCACTTT.

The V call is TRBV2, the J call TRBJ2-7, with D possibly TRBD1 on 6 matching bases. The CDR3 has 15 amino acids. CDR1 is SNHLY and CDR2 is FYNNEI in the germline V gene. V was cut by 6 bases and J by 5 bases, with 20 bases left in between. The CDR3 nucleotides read TGTGCCAGCAGCCTCGTAGCCGGGACACCCCACGAGCAGTACTTC. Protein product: CASSLVAGTPHEQYF. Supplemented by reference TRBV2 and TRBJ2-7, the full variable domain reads EPEVTQTPSHQVTQMGQEVILRCVPISNHLYFYWYRQILGQKVEFLVSFYNNEISEKSEIFDDQFSVERPDGSNFTLKIRSTKLEDSAMYFCASSLVAGTPHEQYFGPGTRLTVT.

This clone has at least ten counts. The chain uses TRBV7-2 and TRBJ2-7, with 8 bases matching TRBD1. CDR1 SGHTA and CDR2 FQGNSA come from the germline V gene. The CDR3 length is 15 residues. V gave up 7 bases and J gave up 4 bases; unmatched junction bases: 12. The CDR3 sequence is CASMIGTGDVYEQYF. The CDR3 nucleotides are TGTGCCAGCATGATCGGGACAGGAGACGTTTACGAGCAGTACTTC.

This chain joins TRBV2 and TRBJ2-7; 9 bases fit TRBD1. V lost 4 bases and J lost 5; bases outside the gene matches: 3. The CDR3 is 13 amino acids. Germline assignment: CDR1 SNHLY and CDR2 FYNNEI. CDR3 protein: CASSAQGAHEQYF. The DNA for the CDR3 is TGTGCCAGCAGTGCACAGGGGGCCCACGAGCAGTACTTC. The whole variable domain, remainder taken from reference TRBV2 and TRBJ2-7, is EPEVTQTPSHQVTQMGQEVILRCVPISNHLYFYWYRQILGQKVEFLVSFYNNEISEKSEIFDDQFSVERPDGSNFTLKIRSTKLEDSAMYFCASSAQGAHEQYFGPGTRLTVT.

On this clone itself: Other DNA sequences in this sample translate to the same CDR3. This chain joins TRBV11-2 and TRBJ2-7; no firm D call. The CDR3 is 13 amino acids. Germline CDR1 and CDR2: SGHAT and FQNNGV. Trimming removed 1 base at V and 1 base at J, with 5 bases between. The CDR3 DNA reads TGTGCCAGCAGCTTAGGAGCTTCCTACGAGCAGTACTTC. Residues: CASSLGASYEQYF.

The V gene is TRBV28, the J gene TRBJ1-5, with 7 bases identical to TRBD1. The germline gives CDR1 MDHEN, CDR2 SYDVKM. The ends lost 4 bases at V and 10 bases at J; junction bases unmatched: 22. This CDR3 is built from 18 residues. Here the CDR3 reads CASSWGYRGDGRPRPQHF. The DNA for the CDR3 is TGTGCCAGCAGTTGGGGATACAGGGGAGACGGTCGGCCGAGACCCCAGCATTTT.

CDR3 in amino acids: CAWSPGQGASDTQYF. In DNA form, the CDR3 reads TGTGCCTGGAGTCCAGGACAGGGGGCCTCAGATACGCAGTATTTT. This chain uses TRBV30 with TRBJ2-3; 11 bases fit TRBD1. From germline, CDR1 is GTSNPN and CDR2 SVGIG (reference sequence). The CDR3 spans 15 residues. V dropped 2 bases and J dropped 4; count of bases not matched to a gene: 5. Full variable domain (rest looked up from reference TRBV30 and TRBJ2-3): SQTIHQWPATLVQPVGSPLSLECTVEGTSNPNLYWYRQAAGRGLQLLFYSVGIGQISSEVPQNLSASRPQDRQFILSSKKLLLSDSGFYLCAWSPGQGASDTQYFGPGTRLTVL.

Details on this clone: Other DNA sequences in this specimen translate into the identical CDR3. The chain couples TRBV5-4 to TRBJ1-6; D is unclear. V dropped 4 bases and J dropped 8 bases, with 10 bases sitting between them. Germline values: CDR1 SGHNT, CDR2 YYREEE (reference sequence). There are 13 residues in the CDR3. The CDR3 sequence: CASSLSRDSPLHF. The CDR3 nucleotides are TGTGCCAGCAGCCTCAGTAGGGATTCACCCCTCCACTTT.

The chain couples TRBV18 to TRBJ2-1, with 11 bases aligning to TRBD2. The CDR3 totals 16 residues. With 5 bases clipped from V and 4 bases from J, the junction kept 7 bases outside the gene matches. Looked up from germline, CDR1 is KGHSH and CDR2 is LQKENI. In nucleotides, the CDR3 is TGTGCCAGCTCATCTCGCGGGACTAGCGGTTACAATGAGCAGTTCTTC. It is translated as CASSSRGTSGYNEQFF.

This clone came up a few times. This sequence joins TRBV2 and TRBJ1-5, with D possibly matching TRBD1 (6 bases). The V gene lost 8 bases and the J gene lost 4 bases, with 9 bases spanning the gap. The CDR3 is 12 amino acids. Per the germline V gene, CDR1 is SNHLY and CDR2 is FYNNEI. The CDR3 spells CASGQSNQPQHF. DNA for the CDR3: TGTGCCAGCGGACAGAGTAATCAGCCCCAGCATTTT.